This T cell receptor beta chain is from a study of blood T cells in healthy people across ages. Study-wide points: Unsorted PBMCs blocked a conclusive comparison of naive and antigen-experienced cells. Diversity of TCR beta per million T cells declined in a roughly linear way with age.

Per sample, a minimum of 6 million PBMCs were isolated. Germline assignment: CDR1 SGHRS and CDR2 YFSETQ. CDR3 length equals 14 residues. A sample-barcoded 5' primer and a J-beta primer mix were used in a second PCR of about 7 to 12 cycles. Sequencing yielded, for each sample, at least 2.5 million paired-end reads carrying CDR3. TCRdb called the 5' RACE reads again in MiXCR, with one record for every CDR3 protein. Of under 800,000 distinct CDR3 sequences listed, 20% to 25% are singletons. For this clonotype: As yet, its antigen is unknown.

The origin of this receptor is a man aged 65 to 85 in good health. V and J are TRBV5-1 and TRBJ2-5; TRBD2 matches at 10 bases. The last part of the DNA fits TRBJ2-1 better; the J call may be wrong. The sample was blood. CDR3 protein: CASSSGRAVGEQFF. For the CDR3, the DNA is TGCGCCAGCAGCAGCGGGAGGGCCGTGGGTGAGCAGTTCTTC.